The 17 T cell receptor beta chains given below trace back to one sample, sequenced in a study of cytomegalovirus exposure and HLA in healthy donors. Clones were read by immunoSEQ multiplex PCR, and TCRdb kept only the in-frame ones, dropping some. Of 210,000 or so clones listed, roughly 88% were seen once; the top ten hold about 3%. The sequencing sample was made of PBMCs. The receptors derive from a woman younger than 35 in good health and CMV-seronegative.

The chain joins TRBV27 to TRBJ1-3; no definite D call. The germline gives CDR1 MNHEY, CDR2 SMNVEV (reference sequence). This CDR3 comprises 15 residues. V was cut by 0 bases and J by 4 bases, with 10 bases left in between. CDR3 in DNA: TGTGCCAGCAGTTTATCGCCCGGGAAGGGAAACACCATATATTTT. It encodes CASSLSPGKGNTIYF.

The chain employs TRBV7-9 and TRBJ2-3; TRBD2 matches at 11 bases. J was trimmed by 0 bases and V by 3 bases; bases with no gene match: 2. Germline V lookup: CDR1 SEHNR, CDR2 FQNEAQ (reference sequence). This CDR3 is built from 16 residues. The CDR3 DNA is TGTGCCAGCAGCTTCTTAGCGGGAGGGAGCACAGATACGCAGTATTTT. Amino acids: CASSFLAGGSTDTQYF.

The gene calls are TRBV7-2 and TRBJ1-2; no definite D call. Germline V CDR1 and CDR2: SGHTA, FQGNSA. V lost 0 bases to trimming and J lost 4 bases, with 3 bases between them. The CDR3 runs 12 residues. As DNA, the CDR3 is TGTGCCAGCAGCTTAGCCGGCTATGGCTACACCTTC. This sequence encodes CASSLAGYGYTF.

V is TRBV5-1 and J is TRBJ1-2, with no clear D. CDR3 length: 15 residues. V gave up 0 bases and J gave up 3 bases, with 12 bases separating them. Germline V gene lookup returns CDR1 SGHRS and CDR2 YFSETQ. The chain's CDR3 is CASSLESLRDYGYTF. CDR3 coding DNA: TGCGCCAGCAGCTTGGAGTCCCTTCGGGACTATGGCTACACCTTC.

This rearrangement joins TRBV28 to TRBJ2-5; possibly TRBD2 for D (6 bases). The germline V and J ends were trimmed by 6 bases and 5 bases, with 19 bases remaining between them. Germline values: CDR1 MDHEN, CDR2 SYDVKM. The CDR3 sequence is 15 residues long. Written as DNA, the CDR3 is TGTGCCAGCAGCCCTCGGAGCGGGCACGTGGAGACCCAGTACTTC. This gives the protein CASSPRSGHVETQYF.

This chain links TRBV10-3 with TRBJ2-2; D is undetermined. This CDR3 has 13 amino acids. Trimming stripped 6 bases from V and 3 bases from J, with 8 bases between. Per germline, CDR1 ENHRY and CDR2 SYGVKD. Here the CDR3 reads CAIRGQDTGELFF. CDR3 coding DNA: TGTGCCATCAGGGGTCAGGACACCGGGGAGCTGTTTTTT.

The chain carries TRBV4-1 and TRBJ2-7; 8 bases are a match to TRBD1. J was trimmed by 0 bases and V by 0 bases; bases with no gene match: 1. CDR1 MGHRA and CDR2 YSYEKL come from the germline V gene. This CDR3 spans 15 amino acids. The CDR3 sequence is CASSQDGQGSYEQYF. The CDR3 DNA reads as TGCGCCAGCAGCCAAGACGGACAGGGCTCCTACGAGCAGTACTTC.

The CDR3 loop reads CSAGKETQYF. CDR3 DNA: TGCAGTGCTGGCAAAGAGACCCAGTACTTC. The V gene is TRBV20-1, the J gene TRBJ2-5; D is uncertain. The V gene's germline CDR1 is DFQATT and CDR2 SNEGSKA (reference sequence). The CDR3 is 10 residues long. V lost 5 bases to trimming and J lost 3 bases, with 4 bases between them.

Regarding this clone: A junction end diverges from the germline sequence, so it may reflect a read error. The V and J genes are TRBV7-7 and TRBJ1-5, with 8 bases aligning to TRBD1. CDR1 and CDR2 from the germline V gene are SSHAT and FNYEAQ (reference sequence). The CDR3 runs 13 residues. The CDR3 region has the DNA TGTGCTAGCAGCTTAGGACAGGGCCAGCCCCAGCATTTT. It encodes CASSLGQGQPQHF.

The rearrangement joins TRBV7-2 to TRBJ2-1, with 9 positions matching TRBD1. Germline trimming cut 5 bases from V and 5 bases from J; bases unmatched to any gene: 7. This CDR3 is 15 amino acids long. The germline V gene encodes CDR1 SGHTA and CDR2 FQGNSA. DNA of the CDR3: TGTGCCAGCAGCCTAGACAGGGGGTCCCACAATGAGCAGTTCTTC. Encoded protein: CASSLDRGSHNEQFF. The full variable domain, rest sourced from reference TRBV7-2 and TRBJ2-1, is GAGVSQSPSNKVTEKGKDVELRCDPISGHTALYWYRQSLGQGLEFLIYFQGNSAPDKSGLPSDRFSAERTGGSVSTLTIQRTQQEDSAVYLCASSLDRGSHNEQFFGPGTRLTVL.

The J gene is TRBJ1-3, the V gene TRBV28, with D unresolved. The CDR3 loop spans 16 amino acids. CDR1 is MDHEN, CDR2 SYDVKM, per germline. V lost 3 bases and J 4 bases, leaving 16 bases between the germline ends. DNA of the CDR3: TGTGCCAGCAGTTTTGAGTGGCCCAGGCCCGGAAACACCATATATTTT. Translating gives CASSFEWPRPGNTIYF. The full variable domain, in which reference TRBV28 and TRBJ1-3 provide the parts outside the CDR3, is DVKVTQSSRYLVKRTGEKVFLECVQDMDHENMFWYRQDPGLGLRLIYFSYDVKMKEKGDIPEGYSVSREKKERFSLILESASTNQTSMYLCASSFEWPRPGNTIYFGEGSWLTVV.

Within the sample, this clone is medium-sized. The chain employs TRBV29-1 and TRBJ2-3; 8 bases line up with TRBD2. Germline trimming cut 5 bases from V and 2 bases from J; bases unmatched to any gene: 18. The CDR3 is 18 residues long. Per germline, CDR1 SQVTM and CDR2 ANQGSEA. CDR3 loop: CSVLLYVTSGDHTDTQYF. The CDR3 nucleotides read TGCAGCGTTCTATTATACGTTACTAGCGGTGATCACACAGATACGCAGTATTTT.

The rearrangement links TRBV27 to TRBJ2-1; 7 nucleotides match TRBD2. V was pared by 10 bases and J by 1 base, with 7 bases of the junction left unmatched. CDR1 is MNHEY, CDR2 SMNVEV, per germline (reference sequence). The CDR3 length is 14 residues. CDR3 DNA sequence: TGTGCCACCCAAGCGGGAAGTTCCTACAATGAGCAGTTCTTC. Its translation: CATQAGSSYNEQFF.

The V call is TRBV6-5, the J call TRBJ2-7; TRBD1 matches at 9 bases. Germline V gene lookup returns CDR1 MNHEY and CDR2 SVGAGI. J was trimmed by 3 bases and V by 0 bases; bases with no gene match: 0. The CDR3 length is 14 residues. This CDR3 reads CASSYSTGGYEQYF. The CDR3, as DNA: TGTGCCAGCAGTTACTCGACAGGGGGCTACGAGCAGTACTTC.

Only a few counts were recorded for this clone. The chain employs TRBV29-1 and TRBJ1-1; 7 bases map to TRBD1. Germline-derived CDR1 and CDR2 are SQVTM and ANQGSEA. The trim removed 7 bases at V and 8 bases at J, leaving 19 bases unmatched. CDR3 length: 15 residues. The CDR3 DNA reads TGCAGCGCGGCGGGCGGGACAGTACTAATCGGGGAAGCTTTCTTT. This gives the protein CSAAGGTVLIGEAFF. The entire variable domain, with the rest obtained from reference TRBV29-1 and TRBJ1-1, is as follows: SAVISQKPSRDICQRGTSLTIQCQVDSQVTMMFWYRQQPGQSLTLIATANQGSEATYESGFVIDKFPISRPNLTFSTLTVSNMSPEDSSIYLCSAAGGTVLIGEAFFGQGTRLTVV.

The chain links TRBV6-6 to TRBJ2-7; D is perhaps TRBD2 (6 bases). V was clipped by 6 bases and J by 6 bases, with 15 bases between them. The CDR3 is 13 amino acids. Germline assignment: CDR1 MNHNY and CDR2 SVGAGI (reference sequence). The CDR3 sequence: CASREGLTGEQYF. The DNA for the CDR3 is TGTGCCAGCAGAGAGGGACTCACCGGCGAGCAGTACTTC.

The genes are TRBV28 and TRBJ1-2, with TRBD1 matching 7 bases. This CDR3 region has 17 residues. The V gene's germline CDR1 is MDHEN and CDR2 SYDVKM. V lost 5 bases to trimming and J lost 4 bases; unmatched junction nucleotides: 16. The DNA of the CDR3 is TGTGCCAGCAGTCCTACAGGGGCCAACTCAATTGGCTATGGCTACACCTTC. Translation: CASSPTGANSIGYGYTF.